This T cell receptor (beta chain) was recovered during a study of cytomegalovirus exposure and HLA in healthy donors. J was trimmed by 10 bases and V by 2 bases; bases with no gene match: 9. This CDR3 region has 14 residues. The germline gives CDR1 GTSNPN, CDR2 SVGIG (reference sequence). This clone was picked up one time. Its antigen is not known. TCRdb keeps only in-frame clones here, not all; method: immunoSEQ multiplex PCR. The table lists fewer than 250,000 clones, around nine tenths of them singletons. Notes on the study in general: A later analysis found first-cohort TCR clusters tended to co-occur in the 120 validation repertoires. The classifier reportedly diagnosed cytomegalovirus status with high specificity and sensitivity.

The sequence came from a man between 18 and 29 years old in good health and CMV-seronegative. Sequenced: PBMCs. The V gene is TRBV30, the J gene TRBJ1-4; TRBD1 matches at 8 bases. In DNA form, the CDR3 reads TGTGCCTGGAGTCCCCGGGACAGGAGGGGAAAACTGTTTTTT. This sequence encodes CAWSPRDRRGKLFF.